The clone carrying this T cell receptor (beta chain) has a count of ten or more. The target antigen is unknown. MiXCR, run by TCRdb on the reads, gives a single entry per CDR3 protein. The sample includes some 900,000 distinct CDR3 sequences, 30% to 35% of them seen just once. Looked up from germline, CDR1 is SGHAT and CDR2 is FQNNGV. V lost 1 base and J lost 4, with 7 bases in between. This CDR3 comprises 13 residues. The data originate from a study of T cell repertoires in cytomegalovirus infection. The overall study: Indications came from public TCR beta signatures; they pointed to CMV infection and to a matching HLA type.

Findings and limits, study-wide: Of the TCR beta families, the public ones yielded a cumulative frequency that identified carriers of CMV plus the relevant HLA.

This clonotype originated in a human donor in good health (CMV status not recorded). Some clones in this sample may be carry-over from other donors' samples. This chain uses TRBV11-2 with TRBJ1-2; unclear D gene. This specimen was cultured CD8+ T cells from PBMCs, taken from culture after CMV antigen stimulation. DNA for the CDR3: TGTGCCAGCAGCTTAGGTCCGAGCTATGGCTACACCTTC. Its translation is CASSLGPSYGYTF.